The rows below give T cell receptor beta chains drawn from one sample of a study of T cells in localized non-small cell lung cancer. The assay was immunoSEQ multiplex PCR, and TCRdb's table has in-frame clones only and misses some. Altogether 20,000 to 25,000 clones are present, around 84% being singletons, with the ten largest covering about 2.2%. The material sequenced was peripheral blood, taken before any cancer treatment. Source of these receptors: a man between 40 and 70 years old with stage I lung adenocarcinoma. CDR3s include the opening cysteine and the closing phenylalanine or tryptophan. Fields, in order: D gene, V gene, CDR3 protein. The D gene is left open where the match is weak.

d_call: NA; v_call: TRBV5-5; cdr3_aa: CASSLVSGLLNQPQHF
d_call: NA; v_call: TRBV5-4; cdr3_aa: CASSLGTYEQYF
d_call: TRBD2; v_call: TRBV6-6; cdr3_aa: CASSTRLAYNEQFF
d_call: NA; v_call: TRBV29-1; cdr3_aa: CSVEGRAVETQYF
d_call: NA; v_call: TRBV7-2; cdr3_aa: CASSLEAGTQYF
d_call: TRBD2; v_call: TRBV4-1; cdr3_aa: CASSLHLGLSGGIHEETQYF
d_call: NA; v_call: TRBV28; cdr3_aa: CASSLYGRNTIYF
d_call: NA; v_call: TRBV5-1; cdr3_aa: CASSLGQLQETQYF
d_call: NA; v_call: TRBV10-2; cdr3_aa: CASGVKSGEKLFF
d_call: NA; v_call: TRBV5-1; cdr3_aa: CASSTTGAGEETQYF
d_call: NA; v_call: TRBV28; cdr3_aa: CASSLLYGRESTDTQYF
d_call: NA; v_call: TRBV19; cdr3_aa: CASSRNRVNEQFF
d_call: NA; v_call: TRBV10-3; cdr3_aa: CAISDTARESETQYF
d_call: NA; v_call: TRBV7-2; cdr3_aa: CASSLGSSNYNEQFF
d_call: NA; v_call: TRBV4-3; cdr3_aa: CASSLFDTSPAAYYGYTF
d_call: NA; v_call: TRBV7-8; cdr3_aa: CASSLAGDTYEQYF
d_call: TRBD2; v_call: TRBV5-4; cdr3_aa: CASTWGASGRPGADTQYF
d_call: NA; v_call: TRBV19; cdr3_aa: CASSQRRGYNEQFF
d_call: NA; v_call: TRBV11-2; cdr3_aa: CASSLVALNTEAFF
d_call: TRBD1; v_call: TRBV7-2; cdr3_aa: CASSLAAPPGQENSPLHF
d_call: TRBD1; v_call: TRBV14; cdr3_aa: CASSQGQGLNSPLHF
d_call: NA; v_call: TRBV7-2; cdr3_aa: CASSLVGGGDNEQFF
d_call: TRBD1; v_call: TRBV7-4; cdr3_aa: CASSFRRRPGGAVDYGYTF
d_call: NA; v_call: TRBV6-5; cdr3_aa: CASSYSQPQHF
d_call: NA; v_call: TRBV10-3; cdr3_aa: CAIKGSADTQYF
d_call: TRBD2; v_call: TRBV25-1; cdr3_aa: CASSGLAGEETQYF